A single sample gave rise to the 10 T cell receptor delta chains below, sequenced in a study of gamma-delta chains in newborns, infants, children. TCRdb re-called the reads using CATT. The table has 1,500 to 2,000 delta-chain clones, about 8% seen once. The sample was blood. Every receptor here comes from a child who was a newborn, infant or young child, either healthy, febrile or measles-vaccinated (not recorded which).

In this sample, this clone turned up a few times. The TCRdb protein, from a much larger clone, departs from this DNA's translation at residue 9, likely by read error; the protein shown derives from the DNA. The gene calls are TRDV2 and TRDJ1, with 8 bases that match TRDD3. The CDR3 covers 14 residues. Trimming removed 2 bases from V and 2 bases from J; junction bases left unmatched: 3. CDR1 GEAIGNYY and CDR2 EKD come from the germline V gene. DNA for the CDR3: TGTGCCTGTGACAAGGGATACGGGACCGATAAACTCATCTTT. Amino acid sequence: CACDKGYGTDKLIF.

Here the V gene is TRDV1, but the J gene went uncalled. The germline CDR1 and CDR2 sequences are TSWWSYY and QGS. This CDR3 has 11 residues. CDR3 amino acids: CALGSNFLLTF. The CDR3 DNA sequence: TGTGCTCTTGGGTCGAACTTCCTTCTGACGTTT.

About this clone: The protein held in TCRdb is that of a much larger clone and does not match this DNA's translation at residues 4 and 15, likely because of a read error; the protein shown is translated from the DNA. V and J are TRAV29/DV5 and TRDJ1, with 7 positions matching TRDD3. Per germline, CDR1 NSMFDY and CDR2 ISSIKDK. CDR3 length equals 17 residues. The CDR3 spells CAAGALGRTGATDKPIF. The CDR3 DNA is TGTGCAGCAGGCGCGCTCGGGCGTACTGGGGCAACGGATAAACCCATCTTT.

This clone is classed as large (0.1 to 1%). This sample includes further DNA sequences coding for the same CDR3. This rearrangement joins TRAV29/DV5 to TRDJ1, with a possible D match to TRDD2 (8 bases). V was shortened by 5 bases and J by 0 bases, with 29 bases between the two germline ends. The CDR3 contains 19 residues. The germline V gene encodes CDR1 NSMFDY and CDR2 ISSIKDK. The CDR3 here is CAALLPSPGGNLYTDKLIF. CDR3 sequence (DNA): TGTGCAGCCCTCCTTCCTAGCCCTGGGGGCAACCTCTACACCGATAAACTCATCTTT. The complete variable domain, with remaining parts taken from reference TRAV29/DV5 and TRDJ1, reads DQQVKQNSPSLSVQEGRISILNCDYTNSMFDYFLWYKKYPAEGPTFLISISSIKDKNEDGRFTVFLNKSAKHLSLHIVPSQPGDSAVYFCAALLPSPGGNLYTDKLIFGKGTRVTVEP.

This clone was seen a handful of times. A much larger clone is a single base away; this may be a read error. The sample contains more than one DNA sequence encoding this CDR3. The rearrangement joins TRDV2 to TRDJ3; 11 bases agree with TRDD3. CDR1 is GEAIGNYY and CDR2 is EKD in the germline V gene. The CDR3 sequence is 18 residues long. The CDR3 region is CACDCTGGYSWDTRQMFF. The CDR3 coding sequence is TGCGCCTGTGACTGTACTGGGGGATACTCCTGGGACACCCGACAGATGTTTTTC.

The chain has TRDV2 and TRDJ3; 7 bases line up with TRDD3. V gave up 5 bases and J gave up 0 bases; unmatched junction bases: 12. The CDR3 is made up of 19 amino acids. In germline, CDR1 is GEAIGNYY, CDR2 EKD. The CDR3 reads CACAPFLGAGSWDTRQMFF. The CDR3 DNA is TGTGCCTGTGCCCCTTTCCTGGGGGCCGGCTCCTGGGACACCCGACAGATGTTTTTC.

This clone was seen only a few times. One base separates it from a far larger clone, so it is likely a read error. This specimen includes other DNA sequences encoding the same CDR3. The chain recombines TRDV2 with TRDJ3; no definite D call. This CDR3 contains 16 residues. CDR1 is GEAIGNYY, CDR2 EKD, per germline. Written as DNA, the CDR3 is TGTGCCTGCGACACCGTATTATCCTGGGACACCCGACAGATGTTTTTC. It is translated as CACDTVLSWDTRQMFF.

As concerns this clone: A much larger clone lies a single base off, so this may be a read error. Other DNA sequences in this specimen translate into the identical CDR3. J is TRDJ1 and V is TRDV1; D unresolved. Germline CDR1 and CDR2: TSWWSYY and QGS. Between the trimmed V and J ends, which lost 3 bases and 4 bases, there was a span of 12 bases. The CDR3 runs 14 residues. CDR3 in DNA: TGTGCTCTTGGGGAGCTCCTTGGAAGCGATAAACTCATCTTT. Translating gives CALGELLGSDKLIF.

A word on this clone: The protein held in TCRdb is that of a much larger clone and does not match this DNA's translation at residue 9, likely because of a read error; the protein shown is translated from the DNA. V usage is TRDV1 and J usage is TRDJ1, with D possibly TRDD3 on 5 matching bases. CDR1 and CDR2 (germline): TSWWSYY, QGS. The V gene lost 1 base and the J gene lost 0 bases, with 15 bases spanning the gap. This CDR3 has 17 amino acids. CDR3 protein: CALGEPGELVDTDKLIF. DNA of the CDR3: TGTGCTCTTGGGGAACCCGGGGAGCTGGTGGACACCGATAAACTCATCTTT.

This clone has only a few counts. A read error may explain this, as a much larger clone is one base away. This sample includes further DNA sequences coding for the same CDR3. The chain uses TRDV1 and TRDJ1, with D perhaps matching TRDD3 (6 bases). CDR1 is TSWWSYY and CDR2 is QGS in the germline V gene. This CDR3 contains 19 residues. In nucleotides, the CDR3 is TGCGCTCTTGGGGAAGGTCTAGGCGCCCGTGGGGGTAACACCGATAAACTCATCTTT. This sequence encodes CALGEGLGARGGNTDKLIF.